This TCR beta chain was sequenced for a study of cytomegalovirus exposure and HLA in healthy donors. Study as a whole: Within an early data release were about 85 million unique TCRs drawn from HLA-typed donors. General study findings and limits: Most sequenced TCRs were rare (though some public TCRs occurred in many donors).

The PCR was carried out with 60 Vbeta primers and 13 Jbeta primers. Generated by immunoSEQ multiplex PCR, the TCRdb table keeps only in-frame clones and is missing some. The sample holds 120,000 to 150,000 clones, around 78% seen once. Remarks on this clone: Its antigen is unidentified.

Sample: PBMCs. The receptor's source is a woman aged 18-35 years in good health and CMV-seronegative.

The CDR3 spells CASSPRAGDASPLHF. CDR3 nucleotide sequence: TGTGCCAGCTCACCCCGCGCAGGGGACGCTTCACCCCTCCACTTT. V is TRBV18 and J is TRBJ1-6; TRBD1 might be the D (6 bases). This CDR3 is built from 15 residues. Per germline, CDR1 KGHSH and CDR2 LQKENI. The V end lost 3 bases, the J end lost 9 bases, and 15 bases lay between the germline ends.